This T cell receptor beta chain was sequenced for a study of CD8+CD57+ T cells in acquired aplastic anemia. On the study more broadly: An average of approximately 3.2 ug of DNA was obtained from sorted CD4+ and CD8+ cells.

In this sample, this clonotype turned up a few times. CDR3 length equals 14 residues. Germline V gene data show CDR1 as LNHDA and CDR2 as SQIVND (reference sequence). Trimming took 3 bases from V and 2 from J, leaving 10 bases between them. TCR beta VDJ combinations and CDR3 sequences were profiled from genomic DNA. Via MiXCR, TCRdb re-called the reads, giving one row per CDR3 protein. The sample consists of some 190,000 distinct CDR3 sequences, around half of them appearing once. J is TRBJ1-1 and V is TRBV19; possible D gene TRBD1, 6 bases. Sequenced: sorted CD4+, CD8+, or CD8+CD57+ T cells (not recorded which) from PBMCs. This TCR derives from a human donor in good health. The CDR3 sequence: CASSMARGNTEAFF. The DNA of the CDR3 is TGTGCCAGTAGTATGGCCAGGGGCAACACTGAAGCTTTCTTT.